The clone carrying this T cell receptor (beta chain) was detected many times. The ends lost 5 bases at V and 0 bases at J; junction bases unmatched: 4. This CDR3 has 15 amino acids. CDR1 is SGHTA and CDR2 is FQGNSA in the germline V gene. The data were taken from a study of T cells in Graves' hyperthyroidism and ophthalmopathy. Whole-study context: Peripheral blood was drawn at first diagnosis, prior to all treatment.

If no ophthalmopathy progression occurred within 18 months, Graves' hyperthyroidism was stable. Patients were excluded for uncontrolled infection, other autoimmune disease, pregnancy or lactation. Based on clinical symptoms, serum thyroxine and TRAb, thyroid ultrasound and orbital computed tomography, diagnoses were reached. Amplification yielded TCR beta CDR3 regions, with RNA transcripts as the source. First-round RT-PCR targeting the TCR CDR3 was performed with the HTBI primer set. TCRdb analysed the multiplex PCR reads with MiXCR anew, one entry per CDR3 protein. The repertoire holds hundreds of thousands of distinct CDR3 sequences, with 15% to 19% as singletons.

The chain recombines TRBV7-2 with TRBJ1-3, with 7 nucleotides matching TRBD1. The receptor's source is a woman younger than 30 with Graves' hyperthyroidism. Sequences were obtained from blood. The CDR3 is CASSVQGTSGNTIYF. The CDR3 nucleotides are TGTGCCAGCAGCGTACAGGGGACCTCTGGAAACACCATATATTTT.